This is a list of T cell receptor beta chains from one sample in a study of T cells after yellow fever vaccination. One entry per CDR3 protein results from TCRdb running MiXCR on the 5' RACE reads. Among some 110,000 distinct CDR3 sequences, more than 7.5% were seen once, and the ten largest hold over 25%. The input for sequencing was CD8+ T cells sorted from PBMCs, taken 45 days after the yellow fever booster vaccination. All receptors derive from a man aged 25-45 years who received the YFV17D yellow fever vaccine. Both conserved end residues are part of each CDR3. The D gene is left open where the match is weak. Part of the rows lack a size; the others show once, few, many or a class for expanded clones.

J gene	clone size	CDR3 length	D gene	V gene	CDR3 protein
TRBJ1-1	few	16	NA	TRBV5-1	CASSLETADLHLEAFF
TRBJ1-1	many	13	NA	TRBV7-6	CASSLSLGNEAFF
TRBJ2-1	many	13	NA	TRBV4-3	CASSQAGYNEQFF
TRBJ2-3	NA	18	NA	TRBV5-6	CASSPSDSEYPIVDTQYF
TRBJ1-1	many	13	NA	TRBV12-3/TRBV12-4	CASSLDGSTEAFF
TRBJ2-5	many	12	NA	TRBV7-2	CASSPPRETQYF
TRBJ2-7	few	14	NA	TRBV27	CASSLSTGLHEQYF
TRBJ2-7	NA	15	TRBD2	TRBV19	CATTMGRTSGDEQYF
TRBJ2-1	many	14	TRBD1	TRBV29-1	CSVESRTGHYEQFF
TRBJ2-5	NA	16	TRBD2	TRBV3-1	CASSQWTSGTQETQYF
TRBJ2-3	many	12	TRBD1	TRBV29-1	CSEGQSTDTQYF
TRBJ2-3	many	17	TRBD1	TRBV27	CASSSLKGQYPGDTQYF
TRBJ2-3	few	15	NA	TRBV20-1	CSARAREGSTDTQYF
TRBJ1-3	many	18	TRBD1	TRBV15	CATRSQGAPQSSGNTIYF
TRBJ2-2	NA	16	TRBD2	TRBV7-8	CASSLWVAGSTGELFF
TRBJ1-2	NA	17	TRBD1	TRBV10-1	CASSEYKGDRFIYGYTF
TRBJ2-1	NA	15	NA	TRBV19	CASSIVGSTYNEQFF
TRBJ2-7	few	13	NA	TRBV7-6	CASSSSRGYEQYF
TRBJ2-1	many	12	NA	TRBV11-3	CASSLDVNEQFF
TRBJ2-7	many	13	TRBD1	TRBV9	CASSDDRDYEQYF
TRBJ2-1	many	14	TRBD2	TRBV12-3/TRBV12-4	CASLVAGAYNEQFF
TRBJ2-1	many	14	TRBD1	TRBV12-3/TRBV12-4	CASSLGTVYNEQFF
TRBJ1-1	many	13	NA	TRBV7-8	CASSLDGAAEAFF
TRBJ2-1	NA	15	NA	TRBV4-2	CASSQPGSGYNEQFF
TRBJ2-3	NA	14	TRBD2	TRBV12-3/TRBV12-4	CASSLWTSGDTQYF
TRBJ2-2	many	14	NA	TRBV6-5	CASSYSGGAGELFF
TRBJ2-5	NA	15	NA	TRBV6-5	CASSYSFGSVETQYF